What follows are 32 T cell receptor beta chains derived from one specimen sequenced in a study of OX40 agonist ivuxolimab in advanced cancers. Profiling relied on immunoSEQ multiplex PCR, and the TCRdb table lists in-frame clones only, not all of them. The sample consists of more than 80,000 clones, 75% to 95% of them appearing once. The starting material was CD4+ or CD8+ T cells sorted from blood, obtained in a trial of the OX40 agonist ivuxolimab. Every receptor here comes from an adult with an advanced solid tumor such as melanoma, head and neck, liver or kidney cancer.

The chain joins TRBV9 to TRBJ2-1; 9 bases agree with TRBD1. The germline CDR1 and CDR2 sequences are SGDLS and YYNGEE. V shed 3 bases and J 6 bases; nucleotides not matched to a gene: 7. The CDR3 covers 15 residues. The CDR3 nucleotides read TGTGCCAGCAGCGCCCTCGGGACAGGGCGCAATGAGCAGTTCTTC. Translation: CASSALGTGRNEQFF.

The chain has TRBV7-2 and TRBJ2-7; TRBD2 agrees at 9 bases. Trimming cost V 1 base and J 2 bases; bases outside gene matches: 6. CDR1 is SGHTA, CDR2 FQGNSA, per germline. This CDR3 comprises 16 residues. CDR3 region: CASSLVSASGTYEQYF. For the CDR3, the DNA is TGTGCCAGCAGCTTAGTCTCAGCTAGCGGGACCTACGAGCAGTACTTC.

CDR3 nucleotides: TGCGCCAGCAGCTCGGGACTAGCTAATGAGCAGTTCTTC. This gives the protein CASSSGLANEQFF. V and J are TRBV5-1 and TRBJ2-1; 9 bases line up with TRBD2. This CDR3 has 13 residues. CDR1 and CDR2 (germline): SGHRS, YFSETQ. The junction had 2 bases not matched to a gene; V was cut back by 3 bases and J by 7 bases.

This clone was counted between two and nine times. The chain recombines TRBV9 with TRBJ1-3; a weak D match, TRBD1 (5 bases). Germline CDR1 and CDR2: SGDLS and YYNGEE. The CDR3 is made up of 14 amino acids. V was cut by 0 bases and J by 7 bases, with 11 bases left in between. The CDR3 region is CASSVGQGLNTIYF. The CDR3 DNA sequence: TGTGCCAGCAGCGTAGGGCAGGGCCTGAACACCATATATTTT.

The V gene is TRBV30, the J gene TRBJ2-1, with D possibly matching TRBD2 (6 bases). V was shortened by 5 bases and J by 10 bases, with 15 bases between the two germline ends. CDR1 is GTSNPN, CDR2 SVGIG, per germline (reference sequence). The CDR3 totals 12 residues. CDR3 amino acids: CAWESLGREQFF. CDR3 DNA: TGTGCCTGGGAGTCCCTAGGGAGGGAGCAGTTCTTC. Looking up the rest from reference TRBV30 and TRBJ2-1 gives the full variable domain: SQTIHQWPATLVQPVGSPLSLECTVEGTSNPNLYWYRQAAGRGLQLLFYSVGIGQISSEVPQNLSASRPQDRQFILSSKKLLLSDSGFYLCAWESLGREQFFGPGTRLTVL.

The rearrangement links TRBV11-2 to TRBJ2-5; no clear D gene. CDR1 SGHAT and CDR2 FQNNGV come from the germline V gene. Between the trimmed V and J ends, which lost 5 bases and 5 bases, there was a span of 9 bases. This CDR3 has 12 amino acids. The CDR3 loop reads CASSPGMETQYF. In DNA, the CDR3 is TGTGCCAGCAGCCCAGGAATGGAGACCCAGTACTTC.

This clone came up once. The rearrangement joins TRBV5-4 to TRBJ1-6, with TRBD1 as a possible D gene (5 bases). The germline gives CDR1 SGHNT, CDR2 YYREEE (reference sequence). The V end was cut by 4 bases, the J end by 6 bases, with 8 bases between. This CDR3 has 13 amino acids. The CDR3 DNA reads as TGTGCCAGCAGCCGCGACAGTAATTCACCCCTCCACTTT. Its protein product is CASSRDSNSPLHF.

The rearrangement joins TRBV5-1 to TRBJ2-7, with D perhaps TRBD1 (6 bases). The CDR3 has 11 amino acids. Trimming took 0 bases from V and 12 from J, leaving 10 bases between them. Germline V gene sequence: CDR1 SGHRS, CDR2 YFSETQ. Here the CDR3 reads CASSLEGGWYF. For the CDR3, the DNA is TGCGCCAGCAGCTTGGAAGGGGGTTGGTACTTC.

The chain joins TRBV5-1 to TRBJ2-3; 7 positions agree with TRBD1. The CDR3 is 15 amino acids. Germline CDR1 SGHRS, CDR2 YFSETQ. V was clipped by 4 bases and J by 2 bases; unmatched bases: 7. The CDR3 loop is CASSTQTGTTDTQYF. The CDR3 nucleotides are TGCGCCAGCAGCACGCAGACAGGGACCACAGATACGCAGTATTTT. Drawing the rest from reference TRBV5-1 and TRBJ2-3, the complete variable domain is KAGVTQTPRYLIKTRGQQVTLSCSPISGHRSVSWYQQTPGQGLQFLFEYFSETQRNKGNFPGRFSGRQFSNSRSEMNVSTLELGDSALYLCASSTQTGTTDTQYFGPGTRLTVL.

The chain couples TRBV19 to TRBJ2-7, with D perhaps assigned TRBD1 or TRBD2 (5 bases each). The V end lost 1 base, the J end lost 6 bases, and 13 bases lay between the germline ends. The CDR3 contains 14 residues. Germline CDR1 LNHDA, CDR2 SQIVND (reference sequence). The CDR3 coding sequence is TGTGCCAGTAGTATAGGGGGGACCGCCCGCGAGCAGTACTTC. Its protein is CASSIGGTAREQYF.

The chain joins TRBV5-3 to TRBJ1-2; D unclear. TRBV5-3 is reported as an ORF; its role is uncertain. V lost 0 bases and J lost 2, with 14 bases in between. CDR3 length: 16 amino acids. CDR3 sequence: CARSLGLREANYGYTF. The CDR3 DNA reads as TGTGCCAGAAGCTTGGGGCTTCGGGAGGCCAACTATGGCTACACCTTC.

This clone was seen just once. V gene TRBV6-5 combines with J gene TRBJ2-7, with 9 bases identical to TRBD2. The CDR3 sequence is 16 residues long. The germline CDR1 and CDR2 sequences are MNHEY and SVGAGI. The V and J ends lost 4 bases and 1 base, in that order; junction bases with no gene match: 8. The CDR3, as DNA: TGTGCCAGCAGTTCTAGCGGGGCCGGGGAATCCTACGAGCAGTACTTC. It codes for CASSSSGAGESYEQYF.

Written as DNA, the CDR3 is TGTGCCACCGCGAGGGGGGGTGGAGGAAACACCATATATTTT. This encodes CATARGGGGNTIYF. The chain couples TRBV7-2 to TRBJ1-3, with D perhaps matching TRBD1 (6 bases). This CDR3 comprises 14 residues. Trimming took 10 bases from V and 4 from J, leaving 17 bases between them. Germline V gene data show CDR1 as SGHTA and CDR2 as FQGNSA.

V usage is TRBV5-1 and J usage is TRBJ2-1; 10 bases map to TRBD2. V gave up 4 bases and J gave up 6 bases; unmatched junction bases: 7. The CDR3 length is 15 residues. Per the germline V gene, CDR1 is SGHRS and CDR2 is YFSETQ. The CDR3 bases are TGCGCCAGCAGCATTCTAGCGGGAGATGGCAATGAGCAGTTCTTC. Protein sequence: CASSILAGDGNEQFF.

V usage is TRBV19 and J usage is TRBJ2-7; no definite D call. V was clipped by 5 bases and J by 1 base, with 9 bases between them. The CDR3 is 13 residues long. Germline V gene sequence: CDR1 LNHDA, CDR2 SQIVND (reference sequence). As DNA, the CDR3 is TGTGCCAGTAGTTCACAGCCTTCCTACGAGCAGTACTTC. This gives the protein CASSSQPSYEQYF.

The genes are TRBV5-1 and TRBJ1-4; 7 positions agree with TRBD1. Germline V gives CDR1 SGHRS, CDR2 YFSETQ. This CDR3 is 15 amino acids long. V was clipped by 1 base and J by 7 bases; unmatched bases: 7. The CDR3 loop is CASSLQPGTAEKLFF. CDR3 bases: TGCGCCAGCAGCTTGCAACCTGGGACAGCTGAAAAACTGTTTTTT.

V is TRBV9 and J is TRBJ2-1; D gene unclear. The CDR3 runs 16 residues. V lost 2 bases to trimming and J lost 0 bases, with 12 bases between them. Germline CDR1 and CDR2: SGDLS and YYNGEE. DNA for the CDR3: TGTGCCAGCAGCGTCGACTCTGCAAGCTCCTACAATGAGCAGTTCTTC. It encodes CASSVDSASSYNEQFF.

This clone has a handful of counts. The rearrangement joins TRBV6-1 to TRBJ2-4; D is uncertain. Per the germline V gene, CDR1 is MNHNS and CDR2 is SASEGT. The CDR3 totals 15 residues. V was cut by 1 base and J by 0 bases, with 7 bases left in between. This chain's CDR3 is CASSEVGRAKNIQYF. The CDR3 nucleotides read TGTGCCAGCAGTGAAGTGGGTAGAGCCAAAAACATTCAGTACTTC.

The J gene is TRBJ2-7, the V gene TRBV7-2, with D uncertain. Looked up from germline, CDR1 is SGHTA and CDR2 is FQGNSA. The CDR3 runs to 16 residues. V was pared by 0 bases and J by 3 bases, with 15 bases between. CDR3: CASSLAAQADFYEQYF. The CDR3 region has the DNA TGTGCCAGCAGCTTAGCAGCGCAAGCCGATTTCTACGAGCAGTACTTC.

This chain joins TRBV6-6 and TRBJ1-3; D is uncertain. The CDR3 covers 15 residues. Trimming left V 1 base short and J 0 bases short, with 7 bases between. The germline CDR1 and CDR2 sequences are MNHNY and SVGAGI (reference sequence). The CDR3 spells CASSYLGSSGNTIYF. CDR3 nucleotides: TGTGCCAGCAGTTACTTGGGGAGCTCTGGAAACACCATATATTTT.

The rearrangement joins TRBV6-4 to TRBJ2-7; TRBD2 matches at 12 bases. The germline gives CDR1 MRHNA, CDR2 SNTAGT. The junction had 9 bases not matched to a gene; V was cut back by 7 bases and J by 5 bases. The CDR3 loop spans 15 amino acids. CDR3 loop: CASTRLAGETHEQYF. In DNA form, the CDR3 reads TGTGCCAGCACCCGACTAGCGGGAGAGACGCACGAGCAGTACTTC.

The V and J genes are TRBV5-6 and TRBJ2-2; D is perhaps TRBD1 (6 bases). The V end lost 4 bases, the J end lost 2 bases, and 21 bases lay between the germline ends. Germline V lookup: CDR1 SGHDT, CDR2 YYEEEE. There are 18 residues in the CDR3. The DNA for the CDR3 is TGTGCCAGCAGCACCGACCGACCTTCGGACAGAAACACCGGGGAGCTGTTTTTT. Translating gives CASSTDRPSDRNTGELFF. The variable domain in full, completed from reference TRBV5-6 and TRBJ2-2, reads DAGVTQSPTHLIKTRGQQVTLRCSPKSGHDTVSWYQQALGQGPQFIFQYYEEEERQRGNFPDRFSGHQFPNYSSELNVNALLLGDSALYLCASSTDRPSDRNTGELFFGEGSRLTVL.

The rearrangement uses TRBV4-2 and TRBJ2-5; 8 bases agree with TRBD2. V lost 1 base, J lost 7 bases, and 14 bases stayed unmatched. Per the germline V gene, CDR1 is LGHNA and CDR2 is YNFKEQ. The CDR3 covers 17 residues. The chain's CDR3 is CASSQAPVAGRGGTQYF. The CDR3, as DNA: TGTGCCAGCAGCCAAGCCCCCGTAGCGGGACGGGGGGGGACCCAGTACTTC.

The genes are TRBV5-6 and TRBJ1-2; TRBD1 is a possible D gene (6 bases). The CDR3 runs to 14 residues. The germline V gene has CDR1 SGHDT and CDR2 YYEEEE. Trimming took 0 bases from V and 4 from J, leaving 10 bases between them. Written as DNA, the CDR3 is TGTGCCAGCAGCTTGGTTGGACAGTCCTATGGCTACACCTTC. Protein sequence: CASSLVGQSYGYTF. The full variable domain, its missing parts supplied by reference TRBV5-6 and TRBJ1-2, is DAGVTQSPTHLIKTRGQQVTLRCSPKSGHDTVSWYQQALGQGPQFIFQYYEEEERQRGNFPDRFSGHQFPNYSSELNVNALLLGDSALYLCASSLVGQSYGYTFGSGTRLTVV.

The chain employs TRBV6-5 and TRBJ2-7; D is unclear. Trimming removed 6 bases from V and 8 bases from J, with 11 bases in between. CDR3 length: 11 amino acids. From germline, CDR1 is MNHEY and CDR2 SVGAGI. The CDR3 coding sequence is TGTGCCAGCAGCGACGTACAGAAGCAGTACTTC. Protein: CASSDVQKQYF.

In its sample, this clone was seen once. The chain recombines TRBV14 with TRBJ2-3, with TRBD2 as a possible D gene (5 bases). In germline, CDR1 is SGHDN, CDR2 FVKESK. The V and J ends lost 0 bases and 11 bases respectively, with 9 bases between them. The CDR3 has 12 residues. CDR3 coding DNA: TGTGCCAGCAGCCAAGAGGAGCGGAAGCAGTATTTT. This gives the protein CASSQEERKQYF.

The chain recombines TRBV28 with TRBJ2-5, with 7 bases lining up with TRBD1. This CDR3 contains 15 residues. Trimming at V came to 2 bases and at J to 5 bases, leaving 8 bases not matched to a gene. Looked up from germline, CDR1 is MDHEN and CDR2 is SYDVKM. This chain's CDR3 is CASSLPTGLRETQYF. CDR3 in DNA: TGTGCCAGCAGTTTACCGACAGGGCTGCGGGAGACCCAGTACTTC. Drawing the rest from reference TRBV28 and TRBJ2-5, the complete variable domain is DVKVTQSSRYLVKRTGEKVFLECVQDMDHENMFWYRQDPGLGLRLIYFSYDVKMKEKGDIPEGYSVSREKKERFSLILESASTNQTSMYLCASSLPTGLRETQYFGPGTRLLVL.

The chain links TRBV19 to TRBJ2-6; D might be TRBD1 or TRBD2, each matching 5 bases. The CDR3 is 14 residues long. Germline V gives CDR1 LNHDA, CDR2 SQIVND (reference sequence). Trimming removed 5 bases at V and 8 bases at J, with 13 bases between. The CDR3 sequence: CASSFGTRPNVLTF. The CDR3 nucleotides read TGTGCCAGTAGTTTTGGGACCCGGCCCAACGTCCTGACTTTC.

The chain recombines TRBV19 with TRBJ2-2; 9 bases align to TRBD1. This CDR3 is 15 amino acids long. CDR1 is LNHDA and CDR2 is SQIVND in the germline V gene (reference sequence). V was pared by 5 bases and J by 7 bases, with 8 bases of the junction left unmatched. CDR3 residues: CASSVGTGIVGELFF. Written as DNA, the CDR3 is TGTGCCAGTAGTGTCGGGACAGGGATTGTCGGGGAGCTGTTTTTT.

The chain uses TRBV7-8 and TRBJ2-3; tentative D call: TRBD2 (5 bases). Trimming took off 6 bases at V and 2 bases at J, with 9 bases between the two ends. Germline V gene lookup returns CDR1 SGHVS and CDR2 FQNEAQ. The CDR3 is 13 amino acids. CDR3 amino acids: CASSGLPTDTQYF. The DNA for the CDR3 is TGTGCCAGCAGTGGACTTCCCACAGATACGCAGTATTTT.

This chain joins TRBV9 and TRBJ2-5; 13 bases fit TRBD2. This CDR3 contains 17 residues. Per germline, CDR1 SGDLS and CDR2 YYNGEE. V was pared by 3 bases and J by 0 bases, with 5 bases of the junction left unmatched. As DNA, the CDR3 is TGTGCCAGCAGCGGGGGACTAGCGGGGAGGTACCAAGAGACCCAGTACTTC. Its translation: CASSGGLAGRYQETQYF.

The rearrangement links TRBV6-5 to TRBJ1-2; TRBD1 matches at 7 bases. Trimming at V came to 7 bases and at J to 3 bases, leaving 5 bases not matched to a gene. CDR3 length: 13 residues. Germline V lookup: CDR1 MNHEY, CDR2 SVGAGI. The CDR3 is CASKRQGYYGYTF. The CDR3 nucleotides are TGTGCCAGCAAAAGACAGGGATACTATGGCTACACCTTC.